The clone carrying this T cell receptor delta chain qualifies as medium-sized. A far bigger clonotype differs at one base, so this is likely a read error. The same CDR3 is also encoded by other DNA sequences in this sample. The CDR3 sequence is 17 residues long. Germline CDR1 and CDR2: GEAIGNYY and EKD. This sample stems from a study of gamma-delta T cells after stem cell transplantation. TCRdb re-called clones from the RT-PCR reads using CATT. The profile shows approximately 670 delta-chain clones, 4.5% to 7% of them singletons. Sample: gamma-delta T cells. The sequence was collected from a human donor. It is not recorded whose cells these are; they may come from a transplant donor. J is TRDJ3 and V is TRDV2; TRDD3 matches at 9 bases. Here the CDR3 reads CACLLGESSWDTRQMFF. CDR3 sequence (DNA): TGCGCCTGTCTACTGGGGGAAAGCTCCTGGGACACCCGACAGATGTTTTTC.